This TCR beta chain was recorded in a study of cytomegalovirus exposure and HLA in healthy donors. From germline, CDR1 is SGHVS and CDR2 FNYEAQ. The V segment lost 2 bases and the J segment 7 bases; nucleotides outside the gene matches: 12. CDR3 length equals 16 residues. Study outcomes and limitations: According to the study, roughly 160 TCR beta chains were cytomegalovirus-associated. In the roughly 130 validation repertoires, a later analysis found that first-cohort TCR clusters tended to co-occur.

Regarding this clone: Its antigen is as yet unknown.

Clones were sequenced by immunoSEQ multiplex PCR, and TCRdb holds only the in-frame ones, with some missing. The top ten hold roughly 2.5% of the sample, which has about 220,000 clones, about 83% seen once. The donors were members of the roughly 130-subject validation cohort (separate from the roughly 660-subject first cohort). Material: PBMCs. The rearrangement links TRBV7-6 to TRBJ2-7, with TRBD1 matching over 9 bases. The source is a man younger than 35 in good health and CMV-seronegative. CDR3 amino acids: CASSLLTEGQGGEQYF. CDR3 in DNA: TGTGCCAGCAGCTTATTGACCGAGGGACAGGGAGGAGAGCAGTACTTC.